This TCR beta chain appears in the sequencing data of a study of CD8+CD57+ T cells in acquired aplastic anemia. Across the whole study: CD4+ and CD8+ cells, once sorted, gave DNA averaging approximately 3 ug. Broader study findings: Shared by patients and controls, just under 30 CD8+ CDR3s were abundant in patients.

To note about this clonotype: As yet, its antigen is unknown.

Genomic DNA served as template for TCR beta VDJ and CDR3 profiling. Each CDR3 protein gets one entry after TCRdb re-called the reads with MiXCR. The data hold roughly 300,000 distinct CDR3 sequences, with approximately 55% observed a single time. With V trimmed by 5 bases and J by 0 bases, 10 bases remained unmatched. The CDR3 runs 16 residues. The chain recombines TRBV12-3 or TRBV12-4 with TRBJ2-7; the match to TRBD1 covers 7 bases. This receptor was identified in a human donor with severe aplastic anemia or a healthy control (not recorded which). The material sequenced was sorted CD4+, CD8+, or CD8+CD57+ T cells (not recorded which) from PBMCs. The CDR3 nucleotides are TGTGCCAGCAGTCTTGCTAGGGGGCTTAGCTCCTACGAGCAGTACTTC. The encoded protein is CASSLARGLSSYEQYF.